This T cell receptor (beta chain) was sequenced during a study of blood T cell repertoires in COVID-19. Germline-derived CDR1 and CDR2 are MNHEY and SVGAGI. The CDR3 is 15 amino acids. V was cut by 6 bases and J by 3 bases, with 15 bases left in between. Libraries were prepared by immunoSEQ multiplex PCR; TCRdb keeps only in-frame clonotypes and omits some of them. Here the sample spans around 300,000 clones, 75% to 95% being singletons. Specimen: peripheral blood. This chain connects TRBV6-5 to TRBJ1-5; the D gene is possibly TRBD1 (6 bases). The TCR comes from a woman in her 30s with COVID-19, enrolled during active disease. The CDR3 loop is CASRRDNGANQPQHF. The CDR3 DNA reads TGTGCCAGCAGACGGGACAACGGAGCCAATCAGCCCCAGCATTTT.